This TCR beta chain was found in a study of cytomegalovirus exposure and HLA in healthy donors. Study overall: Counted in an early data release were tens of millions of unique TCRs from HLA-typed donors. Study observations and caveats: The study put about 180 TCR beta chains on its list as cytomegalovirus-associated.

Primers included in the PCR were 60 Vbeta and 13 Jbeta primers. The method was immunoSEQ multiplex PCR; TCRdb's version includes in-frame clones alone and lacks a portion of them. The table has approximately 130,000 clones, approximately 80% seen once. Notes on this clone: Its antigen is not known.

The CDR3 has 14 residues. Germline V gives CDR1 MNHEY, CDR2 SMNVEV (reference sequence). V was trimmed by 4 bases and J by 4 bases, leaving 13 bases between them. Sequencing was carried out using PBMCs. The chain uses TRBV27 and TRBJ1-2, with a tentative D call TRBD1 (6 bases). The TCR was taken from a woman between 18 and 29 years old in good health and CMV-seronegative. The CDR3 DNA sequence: TGTGCCAGCAGTTACAGGGCCAAATCCTATGGCTACACCTTC. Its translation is CASSYRAKSYGYTF.